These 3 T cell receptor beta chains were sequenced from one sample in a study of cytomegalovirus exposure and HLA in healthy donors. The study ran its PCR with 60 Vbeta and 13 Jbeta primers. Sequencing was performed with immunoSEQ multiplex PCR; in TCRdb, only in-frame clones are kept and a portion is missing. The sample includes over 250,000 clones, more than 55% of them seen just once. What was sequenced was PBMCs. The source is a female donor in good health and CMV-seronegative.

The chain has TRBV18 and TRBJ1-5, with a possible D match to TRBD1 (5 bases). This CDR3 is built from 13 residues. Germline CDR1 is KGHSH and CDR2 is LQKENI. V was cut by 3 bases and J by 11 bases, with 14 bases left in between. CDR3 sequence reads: CASSPPGTTAQHF. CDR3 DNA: TGTGCCAGCTCACCTCCAGGGACTACGGCCCAGCATTTT.

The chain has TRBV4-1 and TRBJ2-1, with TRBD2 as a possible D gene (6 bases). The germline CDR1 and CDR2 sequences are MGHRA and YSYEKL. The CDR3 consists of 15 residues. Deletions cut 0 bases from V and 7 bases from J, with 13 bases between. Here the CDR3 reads CASSQESSATNEQFF. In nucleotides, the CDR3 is TGCGCCAGCAGCCAAGAGTCTAGCGCTACGAATGAGCAGTTCTTC.

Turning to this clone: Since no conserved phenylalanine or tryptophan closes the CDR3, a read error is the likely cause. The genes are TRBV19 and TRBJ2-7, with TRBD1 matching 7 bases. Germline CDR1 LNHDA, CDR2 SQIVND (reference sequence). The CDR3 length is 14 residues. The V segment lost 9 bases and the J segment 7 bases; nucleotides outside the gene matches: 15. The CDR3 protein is CASSHAGTVQEQYL. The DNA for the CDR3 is TGTGCCAGCAGTCATGCTGGGACAGTCCAAGAGCAGTACCTC.